The 3 T cell receptor beta chains presented below share a single source sample, sequenced in a study of early T cells in non-severe SARS-CoV-2 infection. Via MiXCR, TCRdb re-called the 5' RACE reads, giving one row per CDR3 protein. Here the sample spans 70,000 to 85,000 distinct CDR3 sequences, approximately 13% being singletons. The specimen sequenced was whole blood. These receptor sequences come from an adult who was a healthcare worker with PCR-confirmed SARS-CoV-2 infection or an uninfected control (not recorded which).

On this clonotype itself: An end of the junction differs from the germline gene, which may be a read error. The rearrangement joins TRBV2 to TRBJ1-1; 10 nucleotides line up with TRBD1. CDR1 and CDR2 from the germline V gene are SNHLY and FYNNEI. The CDR3 is 14 residues long. CDR3 in DNA: TGCGCCAGCAGTGTAACCGGGACAGGGGCTGAAGCTTTCTTT. Its protein is CASSVTGTGAEAFF.

This chain joins TRBV2 and TRBJ2-1; the D gene is possibly TRBD2 (5 bases). The V gene's germline CDR1 is SNHLY and CDR2 FYNNEI. Trimming removed 1 base at V and 6 bases at J, with 13 bases between. The CDR3 length is 15 residues. The CDR3 DNA sequence: TGTGCCAGCAGTGAAGGTTCCTCAGCGGCCAATGAGCAGTTCTTC. Protein product: CASSEGSSAANEQFF.

This clonotype was seen a handful of times. This rearrangement joins TRBV24-1 to TRBJ2-7, with D hard to call. Trimming left V 3 bases short and J 9 bases short, with 8 bases between. This CDR3 contains 11 residues. The V gene's germline CDR1 is KGHDR and CDR2 SFDVKD. Written as DNA, the CDR3 is TGTGCCACCAGTGATCCCGCCGGGCAGTACTTC. Protein product: CATSDPAGQYF.